This T cell receptor beta chain was identified during a study of cytomegalovirus exposure and HLA in healthy donors. The PCR was carried out with 60 Vbeta primers and 13 Jbeta primers. Here immunoSEQ multiplex PCR was the method, and the copy in TCRdb shows in-frame clones only, minus some. The sample includes 150,000 to 190,000 clones, around 79% of them seen just once. To note about this clone: The antigen is undetermined.

Germline assignment: CDR1 MGHRA and CDR2 YSYEKL. The CDR3 has 16 residues. The ends lost 4 bases at V and 5 bases at J; junction bases unmatched: 10. General study points: TCR beta chains numbering 150 to 200 were designated cytomegalovirus-associated. An analysis was carried out later, and it reportedly showed fewer N-insertions in an Asian-associated ancestry cluster than the approximately 700-donor mean. It was reported that the classifier diagnosed cytomegalovirus status with high specificity and sensitivity in both the original and validation cohorts. It was assumed in the presence/absence analyses that sequencing depth was roughly uniform across donors.

J is TRBJ2-1 and V is TRBV4-1, with 8 bases identical to TRBD2. This clonotype was sampled from a young man in good health and CMV-seronegative. Sequencing input: PBMCs. CDR3 nucleotides: TGCGCCAGCAGCCCAGCGCTTACTAGCGGAAACAATGAGCAGTTCTTC. The encoded protein is CASSPALTSGNNEQFF.